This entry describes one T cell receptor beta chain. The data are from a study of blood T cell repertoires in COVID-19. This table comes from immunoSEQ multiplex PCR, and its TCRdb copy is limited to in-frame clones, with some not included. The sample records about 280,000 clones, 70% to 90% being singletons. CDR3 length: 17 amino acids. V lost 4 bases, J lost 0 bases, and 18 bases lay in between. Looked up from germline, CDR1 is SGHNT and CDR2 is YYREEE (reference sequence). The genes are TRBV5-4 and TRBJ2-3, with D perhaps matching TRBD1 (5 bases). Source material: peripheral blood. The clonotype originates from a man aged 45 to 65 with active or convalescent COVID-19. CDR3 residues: CASSQPGRGVSTDTQYF. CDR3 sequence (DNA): TGTGCCAGCAGCCAACCAGGGCGCGGAGTTAGCACAGATACGCAGTATTTT.